One sample yielded the 2 T cell receptor beta chains listed below, sequenced in a study of blood T cell repertoires in COVID-19. Assay used: immunoSEQ multiplex PCR; TCRdb lists only in-frame clones, some missing. The sample consists of around 190,000 clones, around nine tenths of them appearing once. Sequencing was performed on peripheral blood. The receptors derive from a man aged 45-60 years with COVID-19, enrolled during active disease.

The chain couples TRBV6-2 or TRBV6-3 to TRBJ2-5, with 8 nucleotides matching TRBD1. The CDR3 is made up of 15 amino acids. With V trimmed by 2 bases and J by 4 bases, 6 bases remained unmatched. Germline assignment: CDR1 MNHEY and CDR2 SVGEGT. The CDR3 DNA is TGTGCCAGCAGTTACAACAGGGGGATAGGAGAGACCCAGTACTTC. Translation: CASSYNRGIGETQYF.

By sample share, this clone is medium-sized. The gene calls are TRBV7-9 and TRBJ1-1; D is unresolved. The germline gives CDR1 SEHNR, CDR2 FQNEAQ (reference sequence). V was clipped by 5 bases and J by 3 bases, with 16 bases between them. The CDR3 contains 15 residues. CDR3: CASSLSVGSYTEAFF. The CDR3 nucleotides are TGTGCCAGCAGCCTGAGCGTCGGCAGCTACACTGAAGCTTTCTTT.